This TCR beta chain was profiled in a study of blood T cell repertoires in COVID-19. Across the study: The United States, Italy and Spain provided the acute and convalescent COVID-19 samples. Nucleic acid was either cDNA or gDNA, and it came from T cells, B-cell-depleted T cells, or PBMCs.

The data were produced by immunoSEQ multiplex PCR, yet TCRdb's version contains in-frame clones alone and is incomplete. This sample has 100,000 or so clones; about 85% occur once, and the top ten carry 24%. CDR3 size: 15 residues. Trimming took 0 bases from V and 1 from J, leaving 8 bases between them. The germline gives CDR1 SGHRS, CDR2 YFSETQ. Material for sequencing was peripheral blood. The TCR sequence derives from a human donor in a cohort sampled during active COVID-19. This chain links TRBV5-1 with TRBJ2-4; tentatively, D is TRBD1 (6 bases). The CDR3 DNA reads TGCGCCAGCAGCTTGGGTCAGGGGGCCAAAAACATTCAGTACTTC. This codes for CASSLGQGAKNIQYF.